This TCR beta chain was captured by sequencing in a study of shared clonotypes between healthy human individuals. The repertoire was sequenced with immunoSEQ multiplex PCR; TCRdb's copy has only in-frame clones and lacks some. Of about 990,000 clones in the sample, roughly 74% were seen once. Germline V gene lookup returns CDR1 SGHDT and CDR2 YYEEEE. V dropped 0 bases and J dropped 6 bases, with 7 bases sitting between them. This CDR3 has 13 residues. This clone has more than one count but fewer than ten. Sequenced: memory CD4+ T cells from PBMCs. Stated subset: CD45RA-negative fraction. The chain recombines TRBV5-6 with TRBJ2-4, with a tentative D call TRBD2 (6 bases). This TCR came from a man younger than 35 in good health. Some clones in this sample may be carry-over from other donors' samples. This CDR3 reads CASSLDSGNIQYF. The CDR3 region has the DNA TGTGCCAGCAGCTTGGATAGCGGAAACATTCAGTACTTC.